One and the same sample provided the 19 T cell receptor beta chains below, sequenced in a study of Tregs in tolerant kidney transplant recipients. The nonmyeloablative bone marrow transplants came from related graft donors, with transient mixed chimerism. The table came from immunoSEQ multiplex PCR; TCRdb's copy has only in-frame clones and leaves some out. This repertoire shows tens of thousands of clones, 93% found once; its top ten account for approximately 1.5%. The source material was CD4+ T cells from blood (PBMCs), sampled 12 months after the transplant. The receptors stem from a human patient who received a combined kidney and bone marrow transplant. Some T cells here may be from the graft donor.

The chain has TRBV5-4 and TRBJ2-3, with 9 bases fitting TRBD1. The CDR3 length is 14 residues. The junction had 0 bases not matched to a gene; V was cut back by 0 bases and J by 4 bases. CDR1 SGHNT and CDR2 YYREEE come from the germline V gene (reference sequence). CDR3 sequence: CASSLGTGADTQYF. The CDR3 DNA is TGTGCCAGCAGCTTGGGGACAGGGGCAGATACGCAGTATTTT.

The gene calls are TRBV5-1 and TRBJ2-7; perhaps TRBD2 as D (5 bases). CDR1 and CDR2 from the germline V gene are SGHRS and YFSETQ. The CDR3 length is 12 residues. V was clipped by 1 base and J by 4 bases, with 6 bases between them. CDR3 amino acids: CASSLPGYEQYF. CDR3 DNA: TGCGCCAGCAGCTTGCCGGGGTACGAGCAGTACTTC.

The chain links TRBV7-2 to TRBJ2-1, with 12 bases identical to TRBD2. The CDR3 sequence is 18 residues long. V trimming: 4 bases; J trimming: 6 bases; junction bases outside the gene matches: 13. Germline assignment: CDR1 SGHTA and CDR2 FQGNSA. The CDR3 reads CASSSLAGGQVWSNEQFF. The CDR3 bases are TGTGCCAGCAGCTCGCTAGCGGGGGGGCAAGTATGGAGCAATGAGCAGTTCTTC.

The chain uses TRBV4-2 and TRBJ1-2; 10 nucleotides agree with TRBD1. Germline CDR1 is LGHNA and CDR2 is YNFKEQ. V was pared by 0 bases and J by 4 bases, with 5 bases of the junction left unmatched. The CDR3 totals 16 residues. CDR3: CASSQEATGGPYGYTF. The CDR3 DNA reads TGTGCCAGCAGCCAAGAAGCGACAGGGGGCCCCTATGGCTACACCTTC.

The chain couples TRBV14 to TRBJ1-2; possibly TRBD1 for D (5 bases). Trimming shortened V by 4 bases and J by 6 bases, and 15 bases separated the two germline ends. CDR3 size: 14 residues. CDR1 SGHDN and CDR2 FVKESK come from the germline V gene. The CDR3 is CASSRLPLGHGYTF. CDR3 nucleotide sequence: TGTGCCAGCAGCCGACTCCCCTTGGGGCATGGCTACACCTTC.

V is TRBV7-2 and J is TRBJ2-5; the match to TRBD2 covers 11 bases. Germline V gene data show CDR1 as SGHTA and CDR2 as FQGNSA. CDR3 length equals 15 residues. The junction had 5 bases not matched to a gene; V was cut back by 3 bases and J by 5 bases. This CDR3 is CASSFTSGGWETQYF. CDR3 coding DNA: TGTGCCAGCAGCTTTACTAGCGGGGGATGGGAGACCCAGTACTTC.

The rearrangement uses TRBV18 and TRBJ2-1; 9 nucleotides match TRBD1. The CDR3 contains 15 residues. Trimming at V came to 0 bases and at J to 8 bases, leaving 5 bases not matched to a gene. The germline V gene encodes CDR1 KGHSH and CDR2 LQKENI. The CDR3 protein is CASSPPGQGKYEQFF. The CDR3 coding sequence is TGTGCCAGCTCACCACCCGGACAGGGGAAGTATGAGCAGTTCTTC.

In this sample, this clone turned up once. The chain employs TRBV4-3 and TRBJ1-2, with a tentative D call TRBD1 (5 bases). The germline V gene encodes CDR1 LGHNA and CDR2 YSLEER. Trimming shortened V by 1 base and J by 4 bases, and 16 bases separated the two germline ends. The CDR3 consists of 16 residues. The CDR3 spells CASSQGIRQLIYGYTF. The CDR3 DNA is TGCGCCAGCAGCCAAGGAATACGACAGCTAATCTATGGCTACACCTTC.

The chain couples TRBV5-1 to TRBJ2-7, with 13 bases identical to TRBD2. This CDR3 has 17 residues. Germline V gives CDR1 SGHRS, CDR2 YFSETQ. The ends lost 4 bases at V and 4 bases at J; junction bases unmatched: 11. The CDR3 region has the DNA TGCGCCAGCAGCACTGGGACTAGCGGGGCGGTGAGGTACGAGCAGTACTTC. It specifies CASSTGTSGAVRYEQYF.

The chain joins TRBV6-4 to TRBJ2-1, with D possibly matching TRBD1 (5 bases). CDR1 is MRHNA, CDR2 SNTAGT, per germline. Trimming took 3 bases from V and 9 from J, leaving 12 bases between them. This CDR3 has 13 amino acids. The CDR3 DNA reads TGTGCCAGCAGTGAATATAGTAGGGGTGAGCAGTTCTTC. This sequence encodes CASSEYSRGEQFF.

The CDR3 here is CSVVPYGRLADNEQFF. In DNA, the CDR3 is TGCAGCGTTGTTCCATACGGGAGACTAGCGGACAATGAGCAGTTCTTC. The gene calls are TRBV29-1 and TRBJ2-1; 9 bases are a match to TRBD2. CDR1 is SQVTM, CDR2 ANQGSEA, per germline. After removal of 4 bases from V and 5 bases from J, the junction contained 12 bases not matched to a gene. CDR3 length equals 16 residues.

To note about this clone: Other DNA sequences from this sample encode an identical CDR3 as well. CDR3 loop: CASSLARETQYF. CDR3 in DNA: TGTGCCAGCAGCTTAGCCAGGGAGACCCAGTACTTC. The chain carries TRBV7-2 and TRBJ2-5, with D uncertain. CDR1 SGHTA and CDR2 FQGNSA come from the germline V gene. This CDR3 has 12 residues. The V gene lost 0 bases and the J gene lost 5 bases, with 4 bases spanning the gap.

V gene TRBV4-1 combines with J gene TRBJ1-1, with 7 bases matching TRBD1. The trim removed 4 bases at V and 1 base at J, leaving 9 bases unmatched. The CDR3 spans 16 residues. Germline CDR1 and CDR2: MGHRA and YSYEKL. The CDR3 region has the DNA TGCGCCAGCAGCCGAATAACCGGGACAGCGAACACTGAAGCTTTCTTT. Protein sequence: CASSRITGTANTEAFF.

The chain has TRBV10-3 and TRBJ1-3; a weak D match, TRBD1 (5 bases). Trimming left V 11 bases short and J 0 bases short, with 20 bases between. This CDR3 is 16 amino acids long. Germline V gene sequence: CDR1 ENHRY, CDR2 SYGVKD. The CDR3: CAPRAGARLSGNTIYF. CDR3 nucleotide sequence: TGTGCCCCCAGGGCTGGGGCCCGACTCTCTGGAAACACCATATATTTT.

The chain combines TRBV10-3 with TRBJ1-5, with D hard to call. CDR3 length: 16 amino acids. Germline loops: CDR1 ENHRY, CDR2 SYGVKD. The V and J ends lost 0 bases and 0 bases respectively, with 9 bases between them. CDR3 DNA sequence: TGTGCCATCAGTGAGTCTGGGCAGTATAGCAATCAGCCCCAGCATTTT. Amino acids: CAISESGQYSNQPQHF.

The chain combines TRBV5-6 with TRBJ2-7, with 7 bases that match TRBD1. The CDR3 extends over 15 amino acids. With 1 base clipped from V and 0 bases from J, the junction kept 4 bases outside the gene matches. The V gene's germline CDR1 is SGHDT and CDR2 YYEEEE. This CDR3 reads CASSLTGDSSYEQYF. In DNA, the CDR3 is TGTGCCAGCAGCTTGACAGGGGACAGCTCCTACGAGCAGTACTTC.

The V call is TRBV7-2, the J call TRBJ1-1; a weak D match, TRBD1 (6 bases). V was shortened by 5 bases and J by 1 base, with 11 bases between the two germline ends. Germline V CDR1 and CDR2: SGHTA, FQGNSA. The CDR3 has 14 residues. The CDR3, as DNA: TGTGCCAGCAGCCGAGACAGGCAGAACACTGAAGCTTTCTTT. It encodes CASSRDRQNTEAFF.

This chain connects TRBV7-6 to TRBJ2-2; perhaps TRBD1 as D (6 bases). Trimming removed 5 bases at V and 1 base at J, with 14 bases between. This CDR3 region has 16 residues. Per the germline V gene, CDR1 is SGHVS and CDR2 is FNYEAQ. The CDR3 region has the DNA TGTGCCAGCAGCGGAAACAGGGTGCGGAACACCGGGGAGCTGTTTTTT. Translating gives CASSGNRVRNTGELFF. Looking up the rest from reference TRBV7-6 and TRBJ2-2 gives the full variable domain: GAGVSQSPRYKVTKRGQDVALRCDPISGHVSLYWYRQALGQGPEFLTYFNYEAQQDKSGLPNDRFSAERPEGSISTLTIQRTEQRDSAMYRCASSGNRVRNTGELFFGEGSRLTVL.

The rearrangement links TRBV7-8 to TRBJ2-3, with 10 nucleotides matching TRBD1. CDR1 and CDR2 from the germline V gene are SGHVS and FQNEAQ. This CDR3 comprises 16 residues. Trimming at V came to 3 bases and at J to 2 bases, leaving 5 bases not matched to a gene. CDR3 coding DNA: TGTGCCAGCAGCTTGGCCGGGACAGGGGTCACAGATACGCAGTATTTT. As protein: CASSLAGTGVTDTQYF.